The clone carrying this T cell receptor beta chain was counted only a few times. Assay used: immunoSEQ multiplex PCR; TCRdb lists only in-frame clones, some missing. The sample yields under 300,000 clones, just under 85% seen once. This specimen comes from a study of blood T cell repertoires in COVID-19. This CDR3 has 18 amino acids. Germline V gene sequence: CDR1 GTSNPN, CDR2 SVGIG (reference sequence). V lost 2 bases and J lost 1; bases outside the gene matches: 12. The sample consisted of peripheral blood. The chain uses TRBV30 and TRBJ2-5; 11 nucleotides match TRBD1. The sequence came from a woman aged 55-69 years with active or convalescent COVID-19. This CDR3 reads CAWSRLRGTGGSQETQYF. Written as DNA, the CDR3 is TGTGCCTGGAGTCGACTACGGGGGACAGGGGGTTCCCAAGAGACCCAGTACTTC.